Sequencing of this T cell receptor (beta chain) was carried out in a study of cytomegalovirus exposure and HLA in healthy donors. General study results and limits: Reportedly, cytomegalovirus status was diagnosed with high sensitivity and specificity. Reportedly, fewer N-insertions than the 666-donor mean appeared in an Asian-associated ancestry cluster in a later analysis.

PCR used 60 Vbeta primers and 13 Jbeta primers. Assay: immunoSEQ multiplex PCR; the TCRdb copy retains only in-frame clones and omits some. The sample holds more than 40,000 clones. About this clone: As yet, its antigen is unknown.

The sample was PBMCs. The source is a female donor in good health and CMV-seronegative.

CDR3 sequence: CASSRRQGLNNQPQHF. The CDR3 coding sequence is TGTGCCAGCAGCCGTCGACAGGGGCTGAACAATCAGCCCCAGCATTTT. The rearrangement links TRBV28 to TRBJ1-5, with TRBD1 identical over 8 bases. The CDR3 has 16 amino acids. The junction had 10 bases not matched to a gene; V was cut back by 6 bases and J by 3 bases. Germline V gene data show CDR1 as MDHEN and CDR2 as SYDVKM.